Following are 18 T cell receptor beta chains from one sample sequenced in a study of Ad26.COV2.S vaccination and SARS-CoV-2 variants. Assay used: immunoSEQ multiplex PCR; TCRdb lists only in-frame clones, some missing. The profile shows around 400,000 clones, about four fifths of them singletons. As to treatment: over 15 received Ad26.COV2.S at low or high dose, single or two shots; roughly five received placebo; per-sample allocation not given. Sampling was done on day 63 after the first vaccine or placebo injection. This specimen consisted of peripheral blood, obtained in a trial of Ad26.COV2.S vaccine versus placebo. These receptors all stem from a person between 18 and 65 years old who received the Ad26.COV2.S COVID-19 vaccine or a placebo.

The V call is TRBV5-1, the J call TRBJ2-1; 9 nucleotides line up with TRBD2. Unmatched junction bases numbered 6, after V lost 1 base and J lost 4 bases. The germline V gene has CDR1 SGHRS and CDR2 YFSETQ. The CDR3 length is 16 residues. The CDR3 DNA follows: TGCGCCAGCAGCTTGCTTCCTAGCGGGATATACAATGAGCAGTTCTTC. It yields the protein CASSLLPSGIYNEQFF.

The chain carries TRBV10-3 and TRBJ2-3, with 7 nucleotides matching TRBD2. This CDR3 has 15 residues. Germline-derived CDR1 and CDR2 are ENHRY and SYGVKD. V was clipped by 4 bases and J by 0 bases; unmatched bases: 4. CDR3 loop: CAISASGTSTDTQYF. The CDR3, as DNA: TGTGCCATCAGTGCTAGCGGAACAAGCACAGATACGCAGTATTTT.

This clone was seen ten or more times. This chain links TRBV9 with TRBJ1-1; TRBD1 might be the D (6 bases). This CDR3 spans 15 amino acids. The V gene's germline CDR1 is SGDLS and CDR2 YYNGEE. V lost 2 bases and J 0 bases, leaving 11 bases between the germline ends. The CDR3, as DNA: TGTGCCAGCAGCGTCCGACAGGACATGAACACTGAAGCTTTCTTT. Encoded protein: CASSVRQDMNTEAFF.

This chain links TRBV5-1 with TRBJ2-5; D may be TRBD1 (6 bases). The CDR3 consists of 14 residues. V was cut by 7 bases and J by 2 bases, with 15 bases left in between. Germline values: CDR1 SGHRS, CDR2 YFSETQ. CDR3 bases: TGCGCCAGCTCGAAGAACAGGGCACAAGAGACCCAGTACTTC. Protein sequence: CASSKNRAQETQYF.

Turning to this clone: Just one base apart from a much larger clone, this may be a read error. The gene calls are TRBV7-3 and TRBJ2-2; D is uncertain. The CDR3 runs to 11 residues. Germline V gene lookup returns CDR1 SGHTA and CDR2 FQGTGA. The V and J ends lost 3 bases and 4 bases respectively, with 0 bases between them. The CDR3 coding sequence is TGTGCCAGCAGCTTCACCGGGGAGCTGTTTTTT. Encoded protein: CASSFTGELFF. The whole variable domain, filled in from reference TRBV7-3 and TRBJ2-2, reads GAGVSQTPSNKVTEKGKYVELRCDPISGHTALYWYRQSLGQGPEFLIYFQGTGAADDSGLPNDRFFAVRPEGSVSTLKIQRTERGDSAVYLCASSFTGELFFGEGSRLTVL.

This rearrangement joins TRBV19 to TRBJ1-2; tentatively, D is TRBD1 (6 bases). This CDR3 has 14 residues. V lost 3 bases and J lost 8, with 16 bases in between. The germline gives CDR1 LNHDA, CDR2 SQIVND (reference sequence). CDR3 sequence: CASSITGTYNGYTF. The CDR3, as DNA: TGTGCCAGTAGTATTACCGGGACATACAACGGCTACACCTTC.

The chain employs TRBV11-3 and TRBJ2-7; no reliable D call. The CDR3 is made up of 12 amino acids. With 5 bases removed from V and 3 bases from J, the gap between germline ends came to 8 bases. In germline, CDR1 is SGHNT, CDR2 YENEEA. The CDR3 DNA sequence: TGTGCCAGCAGCAAGGTGAGCTACGAGCAGTACTTC. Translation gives CASSKVSYEQYF.

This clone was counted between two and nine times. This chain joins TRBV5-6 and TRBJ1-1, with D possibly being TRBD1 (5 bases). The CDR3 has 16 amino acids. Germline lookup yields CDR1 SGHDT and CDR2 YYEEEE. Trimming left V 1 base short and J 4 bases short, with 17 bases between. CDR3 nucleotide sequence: TGTGCCAGCAGCTTGTTGTGGACATTACCGAGCACTGAAGCTTTCTTT. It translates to CASSLLWTLPSTEAFF.

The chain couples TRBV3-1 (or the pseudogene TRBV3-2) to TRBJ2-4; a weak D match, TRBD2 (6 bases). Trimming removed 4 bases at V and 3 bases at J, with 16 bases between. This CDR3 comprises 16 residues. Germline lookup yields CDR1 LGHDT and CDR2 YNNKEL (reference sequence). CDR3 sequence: CASSRTPPGGKNIQYF. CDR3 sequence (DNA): TGTGCCAGCAGCCGAACCCCACCCGGGGGCAAAAACATTCAGTACTTC.

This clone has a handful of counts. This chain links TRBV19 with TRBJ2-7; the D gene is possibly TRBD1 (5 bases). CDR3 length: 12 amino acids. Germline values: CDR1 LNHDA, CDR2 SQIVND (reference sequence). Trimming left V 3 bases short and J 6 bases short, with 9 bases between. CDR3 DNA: TGTGCCAGTAGTATTTCAGGGTCCGAGCAGTACTTC. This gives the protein CASSISGSEQYF.

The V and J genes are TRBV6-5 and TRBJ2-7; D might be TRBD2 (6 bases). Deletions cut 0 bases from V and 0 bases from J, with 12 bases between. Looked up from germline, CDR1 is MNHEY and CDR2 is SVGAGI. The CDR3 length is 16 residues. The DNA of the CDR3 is TGTGCCAGCAGTTACTCGGCCACGGACTACTCCTACGAGCAGTACTTC. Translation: CASSYSATDYSYEQYF.

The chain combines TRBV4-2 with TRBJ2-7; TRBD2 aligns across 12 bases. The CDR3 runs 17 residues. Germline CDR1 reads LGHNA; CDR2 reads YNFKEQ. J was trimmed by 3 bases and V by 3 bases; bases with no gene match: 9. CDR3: CASSHELAGGPHYEQYF. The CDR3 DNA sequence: TGTGCCAGCAGCCACGAGCTAGCGGGAGGGCCCCACTACGAGCAGTACTTC.

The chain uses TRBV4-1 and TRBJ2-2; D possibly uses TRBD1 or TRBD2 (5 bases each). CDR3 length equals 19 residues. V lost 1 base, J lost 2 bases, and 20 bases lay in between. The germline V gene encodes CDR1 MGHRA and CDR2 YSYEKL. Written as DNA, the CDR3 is TGCGCCAGCAGCCAAGGGGTCTTGGGGGAGAGCGTAAACACCGGGGAGCTGTTTTTT. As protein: CASSQGVLGESVNTGELFF.

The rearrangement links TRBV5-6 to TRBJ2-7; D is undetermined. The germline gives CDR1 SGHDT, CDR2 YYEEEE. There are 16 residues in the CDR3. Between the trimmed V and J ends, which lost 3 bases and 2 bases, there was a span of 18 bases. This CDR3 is CASSSYLRFRPYEQYF. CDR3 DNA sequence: TGTGCCAGCAGCTCCTACCTAAGATTTAGGCCCTACGAGCAGTACTTC.

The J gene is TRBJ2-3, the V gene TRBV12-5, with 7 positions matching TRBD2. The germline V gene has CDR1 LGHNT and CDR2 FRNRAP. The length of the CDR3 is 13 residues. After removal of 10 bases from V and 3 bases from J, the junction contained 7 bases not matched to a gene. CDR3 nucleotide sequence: TGTGCTACATCACCGGGAGGTACAGATACGCAGTATTTT. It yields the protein CATSPGGTDTQYF.

Written as DNA, the CDR3 is TGTGCCAGCAGCTCCCGGGACAGGGGTAGCAATGAGCAGTTCTTC. Amino acids: CASSSRDRGSNEQFF. The V call is TRBV5-4, the J call TRBJ2-1; TRBD1 matches at 10 bases. V shed 3 bases and J 6 bases; nucleotides not matched to a gene: 6. The CDR3 loop spans 15 amino acids. Germline loops: CDR1 SGHNT, CDR2 YYREEE (reference sequence).

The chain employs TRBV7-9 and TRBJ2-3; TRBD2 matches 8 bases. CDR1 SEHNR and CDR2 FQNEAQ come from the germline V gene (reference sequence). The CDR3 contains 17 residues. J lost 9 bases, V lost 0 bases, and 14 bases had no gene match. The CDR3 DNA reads TGTGCCAGCAGCTTAGCCACAGGAGCGGGGGCTCCGGGGACGCAGTATTTT. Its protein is CASSLATGAGAPGTQYF.

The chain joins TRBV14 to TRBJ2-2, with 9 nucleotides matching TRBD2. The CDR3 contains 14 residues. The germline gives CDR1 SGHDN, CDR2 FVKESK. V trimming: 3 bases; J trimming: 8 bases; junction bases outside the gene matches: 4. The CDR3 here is CASSQDLAGGELFF. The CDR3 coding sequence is TGTGCCAGCAGCCAGGATCTAGCGGGAGGGGAGCTGTTTTTT.